This T cell receptor beta chain was observed in a study of human T cells and chemical hapten exposure. Study-wide points: Donors had alopecia, so their immune response may differ from healthy people's. Expanded TCRs made up significantly more big CDR3 similarity clusters than controls did.

The library labeled individual cDNA molecules by adding unique molecular identifiers to them. TCRdb re-derived calls from the RACE reads in MiXCR, one entry per CDR3 protein. Here the sample spans a few hundred thousand distinct CDR3 sequences, around 5% being singletons. Time point reported: patch test 1, 2 weeks after DPC sensitization. Treatment defined: therapeutic diphenylcyclopropenone sensitization with weekly scalp DPC. As regards this clonotype: Its antigen is unknown.

With 3 bases removed from V and 7 bases from J, the gap between germline ends came to 10 bases. This CDR3 has 14 residues. The sample was whole blood, taken in connection with sensitization to the hapten diphenylcyclopropenone (DPC). This chain links TRBV12-3 or TRBV12-4 with TRBJ1-6; tentative D call: TRBD1 (6 bases). The sequence was collected from a woman in her forties or fifties with alopecia areata. Some clones in this sample may be carry-over from other donors' samples. The CDR3 sequence is CASSFGGRNSPLHF. The CDR3, as DNA: TGTGCCAGCAGTTTCGGGGGGCGAAATTCACCCCTCCACTTT.